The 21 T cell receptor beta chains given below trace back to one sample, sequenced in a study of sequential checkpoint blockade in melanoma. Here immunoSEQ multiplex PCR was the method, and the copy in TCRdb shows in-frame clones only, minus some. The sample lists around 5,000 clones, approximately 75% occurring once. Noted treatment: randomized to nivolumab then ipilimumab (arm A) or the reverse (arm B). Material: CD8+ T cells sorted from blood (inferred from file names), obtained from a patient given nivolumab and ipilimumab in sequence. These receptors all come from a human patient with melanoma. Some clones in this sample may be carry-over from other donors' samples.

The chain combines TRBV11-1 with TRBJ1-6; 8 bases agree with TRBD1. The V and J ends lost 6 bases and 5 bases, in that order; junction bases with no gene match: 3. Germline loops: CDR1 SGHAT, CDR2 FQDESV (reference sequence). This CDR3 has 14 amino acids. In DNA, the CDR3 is TGTGCCAGCAGTCGGACAGGGAATAATTCACCCCTCCACTTT. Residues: CASSRTGNNSPLHF.

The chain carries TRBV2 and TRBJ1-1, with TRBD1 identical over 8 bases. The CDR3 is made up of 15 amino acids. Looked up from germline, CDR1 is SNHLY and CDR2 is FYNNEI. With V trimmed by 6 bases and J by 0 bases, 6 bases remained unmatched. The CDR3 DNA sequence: TGTGCCAGCAGGACATGGACAGGGCTGAACACTGAAGCTTTCTTT. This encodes CASRTWTGLNTEAFF.

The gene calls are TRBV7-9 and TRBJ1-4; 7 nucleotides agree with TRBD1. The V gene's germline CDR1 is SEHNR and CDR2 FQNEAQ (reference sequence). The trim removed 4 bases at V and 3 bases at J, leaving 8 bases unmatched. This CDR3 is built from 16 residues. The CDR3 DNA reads TGTGCCAGCAGCTCAATGGAGCAGGGGGCTAATGAAAAACTGTTTTTT. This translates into CASSSMEQGANEKLFF.

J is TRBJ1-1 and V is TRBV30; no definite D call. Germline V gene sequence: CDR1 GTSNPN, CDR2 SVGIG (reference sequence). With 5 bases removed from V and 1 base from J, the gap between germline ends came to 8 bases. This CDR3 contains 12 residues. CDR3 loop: CAWLERNTEAFF. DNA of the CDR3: TGTGCCTGGCTAGAACGGAACACTGAAGCTTTCTTT.

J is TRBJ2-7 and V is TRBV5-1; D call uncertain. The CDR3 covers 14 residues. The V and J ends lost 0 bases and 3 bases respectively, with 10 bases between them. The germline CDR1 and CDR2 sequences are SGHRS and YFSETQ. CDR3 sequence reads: CASSLVVGDYEQYF. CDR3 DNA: TGCGCCAGCAGCTTGGTAGTAGGAGACTACGAGCAGTACTTC. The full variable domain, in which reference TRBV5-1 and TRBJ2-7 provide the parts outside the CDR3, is KAGVTQTPRYLIKTRGQQVTLSCSPISGHRSVSWYQQTPGQGLQFLFEYFSETQRNKGNFPGRFSGRQFSNSRSEMNVSTLELGDSALYLCASSLVVGDYEQYFGPGTRLTVT.

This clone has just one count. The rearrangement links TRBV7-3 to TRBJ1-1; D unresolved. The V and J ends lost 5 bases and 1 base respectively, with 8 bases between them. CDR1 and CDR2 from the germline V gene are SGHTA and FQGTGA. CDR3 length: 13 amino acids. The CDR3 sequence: CASSLDRNTEAFF. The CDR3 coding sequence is TGTGCCAGCAGCCTTGATAGGAACACTGAAGCTTTCTTT.

CDR3 loop: CASSLNLSGLSSYEQYF. CDR3 nucleotides: TGTGCCAGCAGTTTGAATTTAAGCGGTTTAAGCTCCTACGAGCAGTACTTC. The rearrangement uses TRBV28 and TRBJ2-7; tentative D call: TRBD2 (5 bases). Germline-derived CDR1 and CDR2 are MDHEN and SYDVKM. V lost 3 bases and J 0 bases, leaving 18 bases between the germline ends. This CDR3 spans 17 amino acids.

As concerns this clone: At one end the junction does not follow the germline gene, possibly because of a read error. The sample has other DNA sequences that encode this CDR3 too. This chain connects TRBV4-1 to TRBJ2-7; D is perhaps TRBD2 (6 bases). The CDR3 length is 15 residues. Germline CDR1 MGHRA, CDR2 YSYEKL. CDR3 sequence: CASSQERDWTYEQYF. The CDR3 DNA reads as TGTGCCAGCAGCCAAGAAAGGGACTGGACCTACGAGCAGTACTTC.

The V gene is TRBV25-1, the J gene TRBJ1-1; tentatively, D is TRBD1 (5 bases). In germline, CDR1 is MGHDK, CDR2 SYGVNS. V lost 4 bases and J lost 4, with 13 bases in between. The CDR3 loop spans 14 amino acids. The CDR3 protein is CASSAGGSITEAFF. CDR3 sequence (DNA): TGTGCCAGCAGTGCGGGGGGGTCGATCACTGAAGCTTTCTTT.

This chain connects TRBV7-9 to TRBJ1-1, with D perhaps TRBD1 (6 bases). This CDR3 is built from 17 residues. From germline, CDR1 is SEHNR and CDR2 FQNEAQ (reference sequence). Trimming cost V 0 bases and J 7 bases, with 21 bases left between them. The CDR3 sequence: CASSLARGGRDRIEAFF. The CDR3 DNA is TGTGCCAGCAGCTTAGCAAGGGGGGGCAGGGACCGTATTGAAGCTTTCTTT.

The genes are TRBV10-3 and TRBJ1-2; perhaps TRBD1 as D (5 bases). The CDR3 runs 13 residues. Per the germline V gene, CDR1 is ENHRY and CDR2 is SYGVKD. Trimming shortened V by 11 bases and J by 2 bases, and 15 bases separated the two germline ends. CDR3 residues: CASGQLLNYGYTF. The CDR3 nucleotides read TGTGCCTCAGGGCAACTCCTGAACTATGGCTACACCTTC.

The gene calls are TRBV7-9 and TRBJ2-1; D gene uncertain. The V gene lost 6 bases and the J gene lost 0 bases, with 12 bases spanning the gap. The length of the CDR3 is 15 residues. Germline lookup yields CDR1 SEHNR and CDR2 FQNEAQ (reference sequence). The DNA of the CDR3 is TGTGCCAGCAGTGGAGAGATGAGCTCCTACAATGAGCAGTTCTTC. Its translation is CASSGEMSSYNEQFF. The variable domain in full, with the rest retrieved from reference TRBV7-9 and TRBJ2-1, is DTGVSQNPRHKITKRGQNVTFRCDPISEHNRLYWYRQTLGQGPEFLTYFQNEAQLEKSRLLSDRFSAERPKGSFSTLEIQRTEQGDSAMYLCASSGEMSSYNEQFFGPGTRLTVL.

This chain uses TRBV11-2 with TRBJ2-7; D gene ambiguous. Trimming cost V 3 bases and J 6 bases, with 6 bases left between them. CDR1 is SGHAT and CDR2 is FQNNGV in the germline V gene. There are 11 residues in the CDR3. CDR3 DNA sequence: TGTGCCAGCAGCTTCAGGCGCGAGCAGTACTTC. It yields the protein CASSFRREQYF.

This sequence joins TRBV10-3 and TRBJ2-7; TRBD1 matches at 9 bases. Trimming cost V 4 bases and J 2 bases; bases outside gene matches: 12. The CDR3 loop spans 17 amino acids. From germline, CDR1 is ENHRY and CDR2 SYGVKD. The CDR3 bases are TGTGCCATCAGTGCATGGGACAGGGAGGTTGGGGCCTACGAGCAGTACTTC. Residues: CAISAWDREVGAYEQYF.

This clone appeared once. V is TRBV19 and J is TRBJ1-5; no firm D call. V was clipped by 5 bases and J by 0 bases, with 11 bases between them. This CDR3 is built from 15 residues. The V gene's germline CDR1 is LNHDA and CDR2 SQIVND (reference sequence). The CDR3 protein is CASSARHYSNQPQHF. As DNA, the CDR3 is TGTGCCAGTAGTGCGAGACATTATAGCAATCAGCCCCAGCATTTT.

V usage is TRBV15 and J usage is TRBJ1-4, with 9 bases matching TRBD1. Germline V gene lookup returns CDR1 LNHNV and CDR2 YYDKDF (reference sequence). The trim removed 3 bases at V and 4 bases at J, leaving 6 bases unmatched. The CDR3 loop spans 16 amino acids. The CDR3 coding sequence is TGTGCCACCAGCAGGGACAGGGGTCTTATTAATGAAAAACTGTTTTTT. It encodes CATSRDRGLINEKLFF. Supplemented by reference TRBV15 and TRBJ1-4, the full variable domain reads DAMVIQNPRYQVTQFGKPVTLSCSQTLNHNVMYWYQQKSSQAPKLLFHYYDKDFNNEADTPDNFQSRRPNTSFCFLDIRSPGLGDTAMYLCATSRDRGLINEKLFFGSGTQLSVL.

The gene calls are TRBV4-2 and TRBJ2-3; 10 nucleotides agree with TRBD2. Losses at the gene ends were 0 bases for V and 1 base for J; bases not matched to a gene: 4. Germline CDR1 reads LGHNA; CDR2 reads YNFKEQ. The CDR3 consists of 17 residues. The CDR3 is CASSQEGLAGGTDTQYF. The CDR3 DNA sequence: TGTGCCAGCAGCCAAGAGGGGCTAGCGGGGGGCACAGATACGCAGTATTTT.

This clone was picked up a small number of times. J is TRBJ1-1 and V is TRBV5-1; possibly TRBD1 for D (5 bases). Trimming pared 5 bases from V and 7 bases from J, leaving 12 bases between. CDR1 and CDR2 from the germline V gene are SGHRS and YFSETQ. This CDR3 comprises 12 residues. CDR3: CASSPRGVEAFF. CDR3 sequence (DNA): TGCGCCAGCAGTCCCCGGGGGGTTGAAGCTTTCTTT.

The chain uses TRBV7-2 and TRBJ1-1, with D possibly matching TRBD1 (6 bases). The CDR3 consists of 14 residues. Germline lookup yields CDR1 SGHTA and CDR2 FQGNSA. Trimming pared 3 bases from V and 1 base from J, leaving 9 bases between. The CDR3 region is CASSFRGANTEAFF. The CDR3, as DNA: TGTGCCAGCAGCTTCCGGGGGGCGAACACTGAAGCTTTCTTT.

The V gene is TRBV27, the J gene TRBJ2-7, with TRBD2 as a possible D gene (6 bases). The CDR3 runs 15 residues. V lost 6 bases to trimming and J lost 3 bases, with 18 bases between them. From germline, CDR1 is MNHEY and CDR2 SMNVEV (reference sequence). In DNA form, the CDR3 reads TGTGCCAGCAGCTTTCGGGACTGGGGGGACTACGAGCAGTACTTC. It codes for CASSFRDWGDYEQYF.

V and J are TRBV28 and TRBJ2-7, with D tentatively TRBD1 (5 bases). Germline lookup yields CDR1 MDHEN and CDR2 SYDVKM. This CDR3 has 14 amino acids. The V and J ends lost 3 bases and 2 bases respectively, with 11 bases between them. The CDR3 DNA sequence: TGTGCCAGCAGTTTTGACAACAGGCCCTACGAGCAGTACTTC. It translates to CASSFDNRPYEQYF.